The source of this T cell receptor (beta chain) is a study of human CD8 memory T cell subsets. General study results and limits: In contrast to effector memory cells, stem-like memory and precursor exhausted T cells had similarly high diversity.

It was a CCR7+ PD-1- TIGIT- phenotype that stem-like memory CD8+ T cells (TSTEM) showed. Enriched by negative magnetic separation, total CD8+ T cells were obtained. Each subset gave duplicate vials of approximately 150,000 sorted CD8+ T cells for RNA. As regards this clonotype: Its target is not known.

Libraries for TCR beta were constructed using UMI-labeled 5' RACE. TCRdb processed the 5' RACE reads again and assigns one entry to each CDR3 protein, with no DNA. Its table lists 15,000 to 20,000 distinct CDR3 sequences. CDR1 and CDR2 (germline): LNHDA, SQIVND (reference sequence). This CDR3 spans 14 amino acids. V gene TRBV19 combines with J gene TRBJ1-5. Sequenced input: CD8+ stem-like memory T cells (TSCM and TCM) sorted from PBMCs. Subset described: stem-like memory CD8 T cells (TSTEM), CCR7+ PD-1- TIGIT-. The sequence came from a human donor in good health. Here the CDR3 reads CASTLILGSQPQHF.